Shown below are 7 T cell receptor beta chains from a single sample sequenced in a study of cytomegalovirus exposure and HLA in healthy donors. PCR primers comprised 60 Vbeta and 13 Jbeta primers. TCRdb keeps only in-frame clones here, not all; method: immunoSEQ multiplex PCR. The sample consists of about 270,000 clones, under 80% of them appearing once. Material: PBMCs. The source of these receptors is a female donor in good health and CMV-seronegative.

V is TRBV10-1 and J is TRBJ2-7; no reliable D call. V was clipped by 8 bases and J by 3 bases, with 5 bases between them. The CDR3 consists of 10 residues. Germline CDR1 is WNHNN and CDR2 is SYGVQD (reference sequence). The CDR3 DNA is TGCGCCAGCGGCCTCTACGAGCAGTACTTC. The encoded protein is CASGLYEQYF.

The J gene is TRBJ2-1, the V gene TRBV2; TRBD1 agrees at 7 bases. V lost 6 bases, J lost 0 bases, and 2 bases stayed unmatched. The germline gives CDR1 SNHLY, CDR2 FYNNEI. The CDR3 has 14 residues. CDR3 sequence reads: CASRGDSSYNEQFF. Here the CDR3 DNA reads TGTGCCAGCAGAGGGGACAGCTCCTACAATGAGCAGTTCTTC.

This chain's CDR3 is CSAKQAGSTDTQYF. For the CDR3, the DNA is TGCAGCGCCAAGCAGGCGGGCAGCACAGATACGCAGTATTTT. The chain carries TRBV29-1 and TRBJ2-3; perhaps TRBD2 as D (5 bases). V was trimmed by 7 bases and J by 0 bases, leaving 14 bases between them. This CDR3 contains 14 residues. Per the germline V gene, CDR1 is SQVTM and CDR2 is ANQGSEA.

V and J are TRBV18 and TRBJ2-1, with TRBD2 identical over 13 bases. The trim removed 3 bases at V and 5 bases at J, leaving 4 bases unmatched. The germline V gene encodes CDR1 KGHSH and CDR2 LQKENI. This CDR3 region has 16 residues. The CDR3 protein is CASSPRLAGGNNEQFF. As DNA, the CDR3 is TGTGCCAGCTCACCCAGACTAGCGGGAGGTAACAATGAGCAGTTCTTC.

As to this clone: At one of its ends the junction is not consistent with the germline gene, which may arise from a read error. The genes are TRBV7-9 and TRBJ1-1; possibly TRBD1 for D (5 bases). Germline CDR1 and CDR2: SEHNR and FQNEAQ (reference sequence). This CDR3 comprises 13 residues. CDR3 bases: TGTTCCAGCAGCCCCGACAGTATGAGGGAAGCTTTCTTT. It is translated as CSSSPDSMREAFF.

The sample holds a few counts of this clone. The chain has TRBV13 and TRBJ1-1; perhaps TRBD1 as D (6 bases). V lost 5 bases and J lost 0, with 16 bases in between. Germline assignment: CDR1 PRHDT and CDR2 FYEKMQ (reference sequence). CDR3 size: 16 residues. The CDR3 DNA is TGTGCCAGCAGCCTCCGACAGGTTTCTCTGAACACTGAAGCTTTCTTT. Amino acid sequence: CASSLRQVSLNTEAFF.

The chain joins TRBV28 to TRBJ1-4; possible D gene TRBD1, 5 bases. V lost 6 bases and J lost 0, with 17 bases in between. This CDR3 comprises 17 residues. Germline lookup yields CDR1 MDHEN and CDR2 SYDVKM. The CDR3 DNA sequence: TGTGCCAGCAGCCTACGTTCGGGGGGTGCAACTAATGAAAAACTGTTTTTT. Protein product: CASSLRSGGATNEKLFF.